The 3 T cell receptor beta chains presented below share a single source sample, sequenced in a study of PD-1 blockade in classical Hodgkin lymphoma. Relapse after autologous stem cell transplantation occurred in every patient, and brentuximab vedotin exposure varied. Sequenced by immunoSEQ multiplex PCR; TCRdb stores in-frame clones only, minus some. Here the sample spans tens of thousands of clones, roughly 87% being singletons. Here the sequenced sample was peripheral blood mononuclear cells (PBMCs), taken before the second cycle of nivolumab. Receptors originate from a human donor with classical Hodgkin lymphoma.

This clone was observed once. The rearrangement uses TRBV27 and TRBJ2-1; 9 bases map to TRBD2. Germline lookup yields CDR1 MNHEY and CDR2 SMNVEV (reference sequence). This CDR3 spans 15 amino acids. V lost 2 bases to trimming and J lost 2 bases; unmatched junction nucleotides: 1. The CDR3 spells CASSLGGRAYNEQFF. The CDR3 DNA reads as TGTGCCAGCAGTTTAGGCGGGAGGGCCTACAATGAGCAGTTCTTC.

V usage is TRBV9 and J usage is TRBJ1-2; TRBD1 might be the D (6 bases). The CDR3 covers 16 residues. Trimming stripped 0 bases from V and 7 bases from J, with 19 bases between. The germline gives CDR1 SGDLS, CDR2 YYNGEE. The CDR3 here is CASSVGYGGARSGYTF. In nucleotides, the CDR3 is TGTGCCAGCAGCGTAGGGTACGGGGGCGCACGTTCTGGCTACACCTTC. The full variable domain, its missing parts supplied by reference TRBV9 and TRBJ1-2, is DSGVTQTPKHLITATGQRVTLRCSPRSGDLSVYWYQQSLDQGLQFLIQYYNGEERAKGNILERFSAQQFPDLHSELNLSSLELGDSALYFCASSVGYGGARSGYTFGSGTRLTVV.

The chain is built from TRBV7-2 and TRBJ2-6; a possible D gene is TRBD1 (6 bases). V gave up 1 base and J gave up 0 bases, with 13 bases separating them. The CDR3 extends over 18 amino acids. In germline, CDR1 is SGHTA, CDR2 FQGNSA. As DNA, the CDR3 is TGTGCCAGCAGCTTAGGGTCAGGGGCCCTCTCTGGGGCCAACGTCCTGACTTTC. Residues: CASSLGSGALSGANVLTF.